This TCR beta chain was profiled in a study of control samples from healthy donors and cancer patients. Assay: immunoSEQ multiplex PCR; the TCRdb copy retains only in-frame clones and omits some. The sample records 150,000 to 200,000 clones, approximately 92% being singletons. The germline V and J ends were trimmed by 3 bases and 7 bases, with 9 bases remaining between them. This CDR3 is built from 12 residues. The specimen sequenced was blood. The genes are TRBV12-3 or TRBV12-4 and TRBJ1-2, with D unresolved. The clonotype comes from a man in his thirties or forties in good health. CDR3 region: CASSFSRGGYTF. For the CDR3, the DNA is TGTGCCAGCAGTTTCTCCCGCGGTGGCTACACCTTC.